A few counts support the clone carrying this T cell receptor beta chain. This table comes from immunoSEQ multiplex PCR, and its TCRdb copy is limited to in-frame clones, with some not included. The sample lists around 100,000 clones, approximately 91% occurring once. The V gene lost 4 bases and the J gene lost 2 bases, with 18 bases spanning the gap. The CDR3 totals 17 residues. The germline V gene has CDR1 SGHDT and CDR2 YYEEEE. This record comes from a study of blood T cell repertoires in COVID-19. This clonotype was obtained from a man aged 45-65 years with active COVID-19. The specimen was peripheral blood. This sequence joins TRBV5-6 and TRBJ2-2, with D possibly TRBD2 on 6 matching bases. The DNA for the CDR3 is TGTGCCAGCAGCCACCGGTCGGAGGGGCTCAACACCGGGGAGCTGTTTTTT. Translation gives CASSHRSEGLNTGELFF.